The 7 T cell receptor beta chains in this list originate from one sample, sequenced in a study of monozygotic twins with cystic fibrosis. Method: immunoSEQ multiplex PCR; TCRdb's copy keeps in-frame clones and lacks some. The sample contains 30,000 to 40,000 clones, more than 60% of which appear only once. Material for sequencing was blood. The receptor source for this set is a girl under 18 with cystic fibrosis.

This clone was detected only a few times. This sequence joins TRBV21-1 and TRBJ1-2; TRBD1 was called by the table and not checked on the DNA. TRBV21-1 is recorded as a pseudogene. The CDR3 consists of 15 residues. CDR3 region: CASSKRVGLDYGYTF. As DNA, the CDR3 is TGTGCCAGCAGCAAACGGGTGGGGCTGGACTATGGCTACACCTTC.

The gene calls are TRBV4-3 and TRBJ2-3; a possible D gene is TRBD2 (5 bases). Per germline, CDR1 LGHNA and CDR2 YSLEER. Between the trimmed V and J ends, which lost 3 bases and 5 bases, there was a span of 21 bases. The CDR3 loop spans 17 amino acids. The DNA for the CDR3 is TGCGCCAGCAGCCAGTCAAAGGACTCCACTGGTGTAGATACGCAGTATTTT. Protein product: CASSQSKDSTGVDTQYF.

The chain has TRBV10-2 and TRBJ1-4; 9 bases map to TRBD1. CDR1 WSHSY and CDR2 SAAADI come from the germline V gene. The CDR3 loop spans 14 amino acids. V shed 6 bases and J 4 bases; nucleotides not matched to a gene: 3. The CDR3 DNA reads as TGCGCCAGCAGCGGGACAGGGAATAATGAAAAACTGTTTTTT. Translated, it gives CASSGTGNNEKLFF.

V and J are TRBV29-1 and TRBJ2-6, with D hard to call. The CDR3 spans 16 residues. The V end lost 4 bases, the J end lost 4 bases, and 17 bases lay between the germline ends. Germline CDR1 is SQVTM and CDR2 is ANQGSEA. The CDR3 bases are TGCAGCGTTGGGCGCACGGCAGGTGAAGGGGCCAACGTCCTGACTTTC. Residues: CSVGRTAGEGANVLTF. The complete variable domain, with remaining parts taken from reference TRBV29-1 and TRBJ2-6, reads SAVISQKPSRDICQRGTSLTIQCQVDSQVTMMFWYRQQPGQSLTLIATANQGSEATYESGFVIDKFPISRPNLTFSTLTVSNMSPEDSSIYLCSVGRTAGEGANVLTFGAGSRLTVL.

The chain links TRBV16 to TRBJ2-7; D gene unclear. This CDR3 is 15 amino acids long. V was pared by 4 bases and J by 3 bases, with 16 bases between. Germline-derived CDR1 and CDR2 are KGHSY and FQNENV. The CDR3 spells CASSPPAQSLYEQYF. The CDR3 nucleotides read TGTGCCAGCAGCCCGCCAGCTCAAAGTCTCTACGAGCAGTACTTC.

The chain joins TRBV19 to TRBJ1-5; D may be TRBD1 (5 bases). V gave up 10 bases and J gave up 0 bases, with 16 bases separating them. Germline V CDR1 and CDR2: LNHDA, SQIVND (reference sequence). The CDR3 loop spans 15 amino acids. The CDR3 loop reads CAITKPTDSNQPQHF. CDR3 nucleotides: TGTGCCATCACTAAACCGACAGATAGCAATCAGCCCCAGCATTTT. Looking up the rest from reference TRBV19 and TRBJ1-5 gives the full variable domain: DGGITQSPKYLFRKEGQNVTLSCEQNLNHDAMYWYRQDPGQGLRLIYYSQIVNDFQKGDIAEGYSVSREKKESFPLTVTSAQKNPTAFYLCAITKPTDSNQPQHFGDGTRLSIL.

The chain joins TRBV7-9 to TRBJ1-2, with D unclear. This CDR3 contains 14 residues. The V gene's germline CDR1 is SEHNR and CDR2 FQNEAQ (reference sequence). V gave up 2 bases and J gave up 6 bases, with 13 bases separating them. CDR3 bases: TGTGCCAGCAGCTTAAGTCCTCAACTGCATGGCTACACCTTC. Amino acids: CASSLSPQLHGYTF.